These T cell receptor beta chains were read from a single sample in a study of blood T cells in healthy people across ages. Using its own MiXCR run on the 5' RACE reads, TCRdb lists one record per CDR3 protein. The sample shows around 710,000 distinct CDR3 sequences, around 40% of them seen only once. The sample was blood. The receptor set was obtained from a woman aged 55-75 years in good health. Each CDR3 is given with its conserved first and last residue. The order of the fields is CDR3 length, D gene, V gene, clone size, J gene, CDR3 protein, CDR3 DNA. A D gene is named only where the DNA matches it firmly. The size of a clone is reported for some rows only, either as once, few or many, or as a class for expanded clones.

13	TRBD1	TRBV29-1	.	TRBJ1-1	CSTGRDRVSEAFF	TGCAGCACGGGGCGGGACAGGGTTTCTGAAGCTTTCTTT
14	.	TRBV6-5	few	TRBJ2-3	CASSSLSFTDTQYF	TGTGCCAGCAGTTCACTCTCTTTCACAGATACGCAGTATTTT
14	.	TRBV27	.	TRBJ1-2	CASSARRDEYGYTF	TGTGCCAGCAGTGCGCGTCGTGACGAGTATGGCTACACCTTC
17	TRBD2	TRBV7-9	.	TRBJ2-5	CASSLGEMTSGTETQYF	TGTGCCAGCAGCTTAGGAGAAATGACTAGCGGGACGGAGACCCAGTACTTC
17	TRBD2	TRBV5-1	.	TRBJ2-1	CASSLRLAGGAYNEQFF	TGCGCCAGCAGCTTAAGACTAGCGGGGGGTGCCTACAATGAGCAGTTCTTC
16	TRBD1	TRBV2	few	TRBJ2-1	CASSTATGEMINEQFF	TGTGCCAGCAGTACCGCGACAGGGGAAATGATTAATGAGCAGTTCTTC
13	TRBD1	TRBV2	few	TRBJ2-1	CASTLGQYNEQFF	TGTGCCAGCACGCTGGGACAGTACAATGAGCAGTTCTTC
16	.	TRBV6-2/TRBV6-3	.	TRBJ1-5	CARSNPDSHSNQPQHF	TGTGCCAGAAGTAACCCAGACAGCCATAGCAATCAGCCCCAGCATTTT
14	.	TRBV3-1	few	TRBJ2-7	CASSREGGFGEQYF	TGTGCCAGCAGCCGAGAGGGGGGATTCGGCGAGCAGTACTTC
17	TRBD1	TRBV25-1	.	TRBJ1-5	CASSDSYQTGGNQPQHF	TGTGCCAGCAGTGATTCGTATCAGACAGGGGGGAATCAGCCCCAGCATTTT
14	.	TRBV3-1	many	TRBJ1-5	CASSPTNGDQPQHF	TGTGCCAGCAGTCCCACTAATGGGGATCAGCCCCAGCATTTT
14	.	TRBV12-3/TRBV12-4	.	TRBJ2-7	CASTVQGSSYEQYF	TGTGCCAGCACTGTACAGGGTTCCTCCTACGAGCAGTACTTC
14	.	TRBV6-5	.	TRBJ2-7	CASRSSEPTYEQYF	TGTGCCAGCAGGTCGTCGGAGCCAACCTACGAGCAGTACTTC
11	.	TRBV20-1	.	TRBJ2-7	CSANTDYEQYF	TGCAGTGCTAATACCGACTACGAGCAGTACTTC
19	TRBD1	TRBV7-2	.	TRBJ2-6	CARPNLSGTASSGANVLTF	TGTGCCAGGCCTAACCTATCCGGGACAGCGTCATCTGGGGCCAACGTCCTGACTTTC
13	.	TRBV10-3	many	TRBJ2-1	CAIRGGVHNEQFF	TGTGCCATCAGAGGCGGGGTACACAATGAGCAGTTCTTC
15	TRBD1	TRBV6-1	many	TRBJ2-7	CASRPKTGSRYEQYF	TGTGCCAGCAGACCCAAGACAGGGTCTCGCTACGAGCAGTACTTC
13	.	TRBV7-8	many	TRBJ2-7	CASSFDSSYEQYF	TGTGCCAGCAGCTTCGACTCCTCCTACGAGCAGTACTTC
11	.	TRBV2	few	TRBJ2-4	CASSFQNIQYF	TGTGCCAGCAGTTTTCAAAACATTCAGTACTTC
13	.	TRBV11-1	.	TRBJ2-3	CASSFEGGDTQYF	TGTGCCAGCAGCTTCGAGGGTGGCGATACGCAGTATTTT
14	.	TRBV2	.	TRBJ1-4	CASRGRTVGEKLFF	TGTGCCAGCAGGGGAAGGACAGTAGGAGAAAAACTGTTTTTT
15	TRBD2	TRBV24-1	.	TRBJ2-1	CATSDPSGRSNEQFF	TGTGCCACCAGTGATCCTAGCGGGAGAAGCAATGAGCAGTTCTTC
13	.	TRBV25-1	few	TRBJ2-1	CASSGYRANEQFF	TGTGCCAGCAGTGGGTACAGGGCCAATGAGCAGTTCTTC
12	.	TRBV20-1	.	TRBJ1-1	CSAYGRNTEAFF	TGCAGTGCTTACGGCAGGAACACTGAAGCTTTCTTT
17	.	TRBV21-1	few	TRBJ2-3	CASSPRLAGGLTDTQYF	TGTGCCAGCAGCCCCCGACTAGCGGGAGGGCTCACAGATACGCAGTATTTT
14	.	TRBV9	.	TRBJ2-7	CASSVGIGLGEQYF	TGTGCCAGCAGCGTAGGAATAGGGTTGGGGGAGCAGTACTTC
12	.	TRBV29-1	.	TRBJ2-7	CSVSTVSYEQYF	TGCAGCGTCTCCACTGTGTCCTACGAGCAGTACTTC
14	.	TRBV10-3	many	TRBJ1-2	CAISESETNYGYTF	TGTGCCATCAGTGAGTCCGAGACCAACTATGGCTACACCTTC
14	.	TRBV5-1	many	TRBJ2-3	CASSPGISTDTQYF	TGCGCCAGCAGCCCAGGGATCTCCACAGATACGCAGTATTTT
13	.	TRBV20-1	.	TRBJ1-3	CSASDTSGNTIYF	TGCAGTGCTAGTGACACTTCGGGAAACACCATATATTTT
15	.	TRBV7-9	.	TRBJ2-7	CASSSTDAPRYEQYF	TGTGCCAGCAGCTCAACGGACGCCCCGCGCTACGAGCAGTACTTC
14	.	TRBV7-2	few	TRBJ1-2	CASTDGGWGYGYTF	TGTGCCAGCACCGACGGGGGATGGGGCTATGGCTACACCTTC
17	TRBD2	TRBV7-8	.	TRBJ2-3	CASTRGTSGRIADTQYF	TGTGCCAGCACTCGCGGGACTAGCGGGAGGATCGCAGATACGCAGTATTTT
14	TRBD1	TRBV6-2/TRBV6-3	few	TRBJ2-2	CASSYKTGVGELFF	TGTGCCAGCAGTTACAAGACAGGGGTCGGGGAGCTGTTTTTT
15	.	TRBV18	.	TRBJ1-1	CASSPPKPLNTEAFF	TGTGCCAGCTCACCACCTAAGCCGTTGAACACTGAAGCTTTCTTT
11	.	TRBV30	.	TRBJ1-1	CAWNSVTEAFF	TGTGCCTGGAATTCGGTGACTGAAGCTTTCTTT
12	.	TRBV29-1	.	TRBJ2-3	CSVDLSTDTQYF	TGCAGCGTTGATCTGAGCACAGATACGCAGTATTTT
12	.	TRBV6-5	.	TRBJ2-7	CASTSRGGEQYF	TGTGCCAGCACTTCACGGGGCGGCGAGCAGTACTTC
14	.	TRBV7-2	.	TRBJ2-4	CASSLALGKNIQYF	TGTGCCAGCAGCTTAGCTCTAGGCAAAAACATTCAGTACTTC
19	TRBD2	TRBV3-1	.	TRBJ2-1	CASSQDGYYVAGVDNEQFF	TGTGCCAGCAGCCAGGACGGATACTATGTAGCGGGGGTCGACAATGAGCAGTTCTTC
15	TRBD2	TRBV28	.	TRBJ2-3	CASSFPGLDTDTQYF	TGTGCCAGCAGTTTTCCGGGACTAGACACAGATACGCAGTATTTT
12	.	TRBV20-1	few	TRBJ1-6	CSAIGYNSPLHF	TGCAGTGCTATCGGATATAATTCACCCCTCCACTTT
16	.	TRBV18	.	TRBJ1-6	CASSPGTRDVDSPLHF	TGTGCCAGCTCACCGGGCACTCGGGACGTTGATTCACCCCTCCACTTT
17	TRBD1	TRBV10-3	once	TRBJ1-1	CAISETVGQGFNTEAFF	TGTGCCATCAGTGAAACAGTGGGACAGGGGTTTAACACTGAAGCTTTCTTT
15	.	TRBV10-3	many	TRBJ2-6	CAISDGQAGANVLTF	TGTGCCATCAGTGACGGCCAGGCTGGGGCCAACGTCCTGACTTTC
14	TRBD2	TRBV20-1	few	TRBJ2-7	CSAASGGASYEQYF	TGCAGTGCTGCTAGCGGGGGGGCCTCCTACGAGCAGTACTTC